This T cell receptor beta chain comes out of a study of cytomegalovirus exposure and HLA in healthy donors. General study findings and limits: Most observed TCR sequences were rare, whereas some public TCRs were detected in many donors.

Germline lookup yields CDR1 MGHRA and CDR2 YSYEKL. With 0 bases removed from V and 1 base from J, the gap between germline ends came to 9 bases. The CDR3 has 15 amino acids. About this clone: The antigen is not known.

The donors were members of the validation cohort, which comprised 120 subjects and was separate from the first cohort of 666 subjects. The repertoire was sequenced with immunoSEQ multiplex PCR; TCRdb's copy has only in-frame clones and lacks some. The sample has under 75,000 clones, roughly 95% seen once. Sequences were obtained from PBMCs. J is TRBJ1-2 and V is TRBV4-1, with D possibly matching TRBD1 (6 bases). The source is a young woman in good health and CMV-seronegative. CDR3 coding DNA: TGCGCCAGCAGCCAAGATCAGGGGCGTAACTATGGCTACACCTTC. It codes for CASSQDQGRNYGYTF.